This is a list of T cell receptor beta chains from one sample in a study of cytomegalovirus exposure and HLA in healthy donors. Assay: immunoSEQ multiplex PCR; the TCRdb copy retains only in-frame clones and omits some. This table holds about 160,000 clones, more than 80% found once. The sequenced material came from PBMCs. The origin of the receptors is a male donor in good health and CMV-seronegative. Both conserved end residues are part of each CDR3. D genes are given only for firm matches. A row's size may be missing; if present it is once, few, many or a size class.

>TRBJ2-7|TRBV7-6|.|.
TGTGCCAGCAGATCGTCGCCAGACGAGCAGTACTTC
CASRSSPDEQYF
>TRBJ2-7|TRBV2|.|.
TGTGCCAGCAGTGATCTAGGGGACGAGCAGTACTTC
CASSDLGDEQYF
>TRBJ1-5|TRBV7-2|once|TRBD1
TGTGCCAGCAGCCAGGACAGGGGCGTACAGCCCCAGCATTTT
CASSQDRGVQPQHF
>TRBJ2-4|TRBV4-3|few|.
TGCGCCAGCAGACCTGAGACTAGTCAGGGCATTCAGTACTTC
CASRPETSQGIQYF
>TRBJ1-6|TRBV6-5|few|.
TGTGCCCACGGGGGGAGCTCCTATAATTCACCCCTCCACTTT
CAHGGSSYNSPLHF
>TRBJ2-3|TRBV5-6|.|TRBD1
TGTGCCAGCAGCTTGGGACAGGGCGCTAGCACAGATACGCAGTATTTT
CASSLGQGASTDTQYF
>TRBJ2-7|TRBV30|.|.
TGTGCCTGGAGGCCAGGAACCTACGAGCAGTACTTC
CAWRPGTYEQYF
>TRBJ2-1|TRBV5-1|.|.
TGCGCCAGCAGCTTGAGTAACATTTACAATGAGCAGTTCTTC
CASSLSNIYNEQFF
>TRBJ2-2|TRBV5-4|.|TRBD1
TGTGCCAGCAGCCAGGGACAGCTGAACACCGGGGAGCTGTTTTTT
CASSQGQLNTGELFF
>TRBJ2-3|TRBV9|.|.
TGTGCCAGCAGCGCGGGGGGCCCAGATACGCAGTATTTT
CASSAGGPDTQYF
>TRBJ1-1|TRBV7-9|few|.
TGTGCCAGCAGCCCTCCGAGTTCAAGCACTGAAGCTTTCTTT
CASSPPSSSTEAFF
>TRBJ2-1|TRBV7-2|.|TRBD2
TGTGCCAGCAGAACCTCGGGGGGGGGCCTTAATGAGCAGTTCTTC
CASRTSGGGLNEQFF
>TRBJ1-5|TRBV28|.|.
TGTGCCAGCAGTTTGATCGGGGGGGTAGGGCCCCAGCATTTT
CASSLIGGVGPQHF
>TRBJ1-4|TRBV7-9|.|TRBD1
TGTGCCAGCAGCCCCCGGGACAGGGTGACGGAAAAACTGTTTTTT
CASSPRDRVTEKLFF
>TRBJ1-1|TRBV10-3|.|.
TGTGCCATCAGTGAGGGAGCCGCTGAAGCTTTCTTT
CAISEGAAEAFF
>TRBJ1-6|TRBV4-1|.|.
TGCGCCAGCAGCCAAGACGGGACACTTAATTCACCCCTCCACTTT
CASSQDGTLNSPLHF
>TRBJ2-2|TRBV19|.|.
TGTGCCAGTAGTTCCTGGGGCAGCGCCGGGGAGCTGTTTTTT
CASSSWGSAGELFF
>TRBJ2-5|TRBV6-5|.|TRBD2
TGTGCCAGCAGTTACACGACTAGCGGGGCATCCCAGTACTTC
CASSYTTSGASQYF
>TRBJ2-7|TRBV28|.|TRBD2
TGTGCCAGCAGTTTACCGGGACTAGCGGGAGGCTACGAGCAGTACTTC
CASSLPGLAGGYEQYF